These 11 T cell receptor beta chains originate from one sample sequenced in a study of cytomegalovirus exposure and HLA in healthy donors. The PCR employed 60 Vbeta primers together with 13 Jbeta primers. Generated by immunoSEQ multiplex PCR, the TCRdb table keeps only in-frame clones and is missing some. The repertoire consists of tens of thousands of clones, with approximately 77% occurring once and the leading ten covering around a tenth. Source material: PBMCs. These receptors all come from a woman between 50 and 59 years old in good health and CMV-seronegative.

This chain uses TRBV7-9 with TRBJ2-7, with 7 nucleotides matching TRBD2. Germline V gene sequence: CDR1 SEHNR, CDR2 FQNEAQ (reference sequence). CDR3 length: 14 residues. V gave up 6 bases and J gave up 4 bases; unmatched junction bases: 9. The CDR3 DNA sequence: TGTGCCAGCAGTGCCGGGACTATTGGATACGAGCAGTACTTC. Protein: CASSAGTIGYEQYF. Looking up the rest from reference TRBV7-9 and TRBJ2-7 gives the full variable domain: DTGVSQNPRHKITKRGQNVTFRCDPISEHNRLYWYRQTLGQGPEFLTYFQNEAQLEKSRLLSDRFSAERPKGSFSTLEIQRTEQGDSAMYLCASSAGTIGYEQYFGPGTRLTVT.

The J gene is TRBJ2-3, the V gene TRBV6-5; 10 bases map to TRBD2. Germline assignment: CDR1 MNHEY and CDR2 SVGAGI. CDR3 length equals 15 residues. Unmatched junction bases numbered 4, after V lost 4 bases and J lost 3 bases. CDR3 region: CASSLERGGTDTQYF. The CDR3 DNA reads TGTGCCAGCAGTTTAGAGCGGGGGGGGACAGATACGCAGTATTTT.

The CDR3 region has the DNA TGTGCCAGCAGCCACGGACAGGGGAGAGGAAATGAAAAACTGTTTTTT. It yields the protein CASSHGQGRGNEKLFF. The chain has TRBV7-9 and TRBJ1-4, with 9 bases fitting TRBD1. The CDR3 consists of 16 residues. The germline V gene encodes CDR1 SEHNR and CDR2 FQNEAQ (reference sequence). The junction had 9 bases not matched to a gene; V was cut back by 5 bases and J by 5 bases.

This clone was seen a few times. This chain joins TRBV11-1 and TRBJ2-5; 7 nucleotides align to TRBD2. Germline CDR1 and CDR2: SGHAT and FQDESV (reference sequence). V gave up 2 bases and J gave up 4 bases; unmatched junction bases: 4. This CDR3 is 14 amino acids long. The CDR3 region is CASSLRLAAETQYF. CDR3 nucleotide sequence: TGTGCCAGCAGCTTAAGACTAGCTGCAGAGACCCAGTACTTC.

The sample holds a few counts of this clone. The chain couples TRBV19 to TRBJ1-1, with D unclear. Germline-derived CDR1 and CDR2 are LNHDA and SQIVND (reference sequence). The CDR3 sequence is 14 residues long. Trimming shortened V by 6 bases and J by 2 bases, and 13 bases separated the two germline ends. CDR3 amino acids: CASSGGARNTEAFF. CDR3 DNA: TGTGCCAGTAGCGGCGGAGCTAGAAACACTGAAGCTTTCTTT.

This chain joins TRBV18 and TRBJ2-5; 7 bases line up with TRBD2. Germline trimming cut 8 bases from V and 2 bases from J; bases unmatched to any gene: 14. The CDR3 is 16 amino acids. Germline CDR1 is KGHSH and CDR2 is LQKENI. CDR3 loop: CASPAPTSWTQETQYF. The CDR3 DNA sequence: TGTGCCAGCCCTGCCCCGACTAGCTGGACTCAAGAGACCCAGTACTTC.

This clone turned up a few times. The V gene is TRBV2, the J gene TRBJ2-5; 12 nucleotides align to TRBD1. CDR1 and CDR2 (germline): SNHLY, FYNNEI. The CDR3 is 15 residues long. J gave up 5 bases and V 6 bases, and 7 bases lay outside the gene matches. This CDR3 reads CASRSGQGAYETQYF. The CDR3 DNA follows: TGTGCCAGCAGATCGGGACAGGGGGCGTACGAGACCCAGTACTTC. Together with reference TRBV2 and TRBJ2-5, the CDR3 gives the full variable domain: EPEVTQTPSHQVTQMGQEVILRCVPISNHLYFYWYRQILGQKVEFLVSFYNNEISEKSEIFDDQFSVERPDGSNFTLKIRSTKLEDSAMYFCASRSGQGAYETQYFGPGTRLLVL.

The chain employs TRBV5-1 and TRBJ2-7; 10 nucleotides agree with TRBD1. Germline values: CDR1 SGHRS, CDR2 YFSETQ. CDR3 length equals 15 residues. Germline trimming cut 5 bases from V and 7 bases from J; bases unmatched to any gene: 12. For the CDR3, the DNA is TGCGCCAGCAGTTTCGGTGGGACAGGGGCGCGGGAGCAGTACTTC. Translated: CASSFGGTGAREQYF. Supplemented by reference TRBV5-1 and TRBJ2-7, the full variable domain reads KAGVTQTPRYLIKTRGQQVTLSCSPISGHRSVSWYQQTPGQGLQFLFEYFSETQRNKGNFPGRFSGRQFSNSRSEMNVSTLELGDSALYLCASSFGGTGAREQYFGPGTRLTVT.

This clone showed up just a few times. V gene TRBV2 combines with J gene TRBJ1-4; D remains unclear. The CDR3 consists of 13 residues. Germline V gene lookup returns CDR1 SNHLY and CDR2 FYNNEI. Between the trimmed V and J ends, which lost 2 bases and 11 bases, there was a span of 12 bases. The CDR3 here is CASSELPWEKLFF. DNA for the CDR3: TGTGCCAGCAGTGAATTACCATGGGAGAAACTGTTTTTT.

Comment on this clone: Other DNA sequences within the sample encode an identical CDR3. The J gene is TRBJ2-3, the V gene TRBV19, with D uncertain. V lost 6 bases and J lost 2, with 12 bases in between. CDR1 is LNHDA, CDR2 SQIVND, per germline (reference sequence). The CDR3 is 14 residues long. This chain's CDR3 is CASSPGQHTDTQYF. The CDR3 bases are TGTGCCAGTAGCCCAGGCCAACACACAGATACGCAGTATTTT.

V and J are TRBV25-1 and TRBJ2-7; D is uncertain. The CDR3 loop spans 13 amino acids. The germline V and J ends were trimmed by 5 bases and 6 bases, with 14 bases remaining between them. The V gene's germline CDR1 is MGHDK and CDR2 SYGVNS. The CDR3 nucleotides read TGTGCCAGCAGTCCAGAATTCTCTGGCGAGCAGTACTTC. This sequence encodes CASSPEFSGEQYF.